A selection of T cell receptor beta chains follows, all from one sample in a study of cytomegalovirus exposure and HLA in healthy donors. The method was immunoSEQ multiplex PCR; TCRdb's version includes in-frame clones alone and lacks a portion of them. Of approximately 220,000 clones listed, just over 75% are singletons. Material: PBMCs. The receptors were sampled from a man between 18 and 35 years old in good health and CMV-seronegative. CDR3s include the opening cysteine and the closing phenylalanine or tryptophan. The order of the fields is clone size, V gene, CDR3 protein. Only some rows state a clone size, as once, few, many or a class for expanded clones.

- | TRBV2 | CASSGENEQFF
- | TRBV5-1 | CASSLTGGSNQPQHF
- | TRBV9 | CASTYGPGAGELFF
- | TRBV13 | CASSSRRRTEAFF
once | TRBV6-6 | CASSYPALEAAYEQYF
few | TRBV6-5 | CASSFGAGVAEAFF
- | TRBV28 | CASSLYLGGVSYEQYF
- | TRBV6-1 | CASMGQGAHEQYF
few | TRBV28 | CASSQLTGQGRFF
- | TRBV5-1 | CASSLGQPSGNTIYF
- | TRBV2 | CASPAGVGDTQYF
once | TRBV19 | CASTGSNQPQHF
few | TRBV6-5 | CASSSIRGANVLTF
- | TRBV2 | CASSESSGGNNEQFF
- | TRBV13 | CASSLRRVPYEQYF
few | TRBV2 | CASSISGNTGELFF
- | TRBV27 | CASSFSQGFTEAFF
- | TRBV5-1 | CASSSGDRGGTEAFF
- | TRBV7-9 | CASSSTGAEKLFF
- | TRBV5-6 | CASSRGGQRDSPLHF
- | TRBV19 | CASSQGASYEQYF
- | TRBV11-2 | CASSSSFMNTEAFF
- | TRBV4-1 | CASSQAGYSNQPQHF
- | TRBV27 | CASSLTSASSYNEQFF
- | TRBV19 | CASSISLNPGNQPQHF
- | TRBV10-2 | CASRQKFKNTEAFF
once | TRBV4-1 | CASSQVEQGRSYEQYF
- | TRBV2 | CASSELAENYEQYF
- | TRBV6-6 | CASSSGQGNQETQYF
- | TRBV5-6 | CASSFWTGQGGYTF
- | TRBV28 | CASRGVGLYEKLFF
- | TRBV10-1 | CASSDVGADRLNEQFF
- | TRBV6-5 | CASSYFQGLETQYF
few | TRBV27 | CASSPSTSGKAQHF
few | TRBV7-9 | CASSLTASGEQYF
- | TRBV10-2 | CASCRWPGEPQHF
- | TRBV30 | CASRQGAGELFF
- | TRBV29-1 | CSATRGENTEAFF
- | TRBV7-9 | CASSSYSGRVNTGELFF
- | TRBV6-5 | CASSRTQASYEQYF
- | TRBV29-1 | CSVRTGGDTEAFF
once | TRBV11-3 | CASSFTSGSGGFYNEQFF
- | TRBV27 | CASSLEGGNQPQHF
once | TRBV29-1 | CSVPGLNYGYTF
- | TRBV5-4 | CASSPGGGYSTDTQYF
- | TRBV6-1 | CASSPTGGRDYGYTF
- | TRBV30 | CAWRPDSGEQFF
- | TRBV2 | CASSGQPVSSGNTIYF
- | TRBV6-5 | CASGGTSGYNEQFF
- | TRBV5-1 | CASSLGLGGGTDTQYF
- | TRBV5-8 | CASSLGTGGTETQYF
once | TRBV5-5 | CASSPPMGAFYGYTF
few | TRBV11-2 | CASSLGADTGELFF